What follows are 32 T cell receptor beta chains derived from one specimen sequenced in a study of chemoradiotherapy in HPV16-positive cancers. Sequenced by immunoSEQ multiplex PCR; TCRdb stores in-frame clones only, minus some. Counted here are fewer than 20,000 clones, 90% to 95% occurring once; the ten biggest clones make up over 12%. Material: blood, obtained from a patient who underwent chemoradiotherapy. These receptors all stem from a human donor with HPV-associated anogenital cancer.

The chain carries TRBV5-1 and TRBJ1-2; TRBD1 matches at 7 bases. CDR1 is SGHRS, CDR2 YFSETQ, per germline. J gave up 8 bases and V 0 bases, and 10 bases lay outside the gene matches. The CDR3 loop spans 15 amino acids. The CDR3 loop is CASSLAWDSPAGYTF. For the CDR3, the DNA is TGCGCCAGCAGCTTGGCGTGGGACAGCCCTGCCGGCTACACCTTC.

This clone was counted between two and nine times. The chain joins TRBV27 to TRBJ2-5; D unclear. Germline-derived CDR1 and CDR2 are MNHEY and SMNVEV (reference sequence). V lost 1 base and J lost 6, with 12 bases in between. The CDR3 length is 14 residues. The CDR3 nucleotides read TGTGCCAGCAGTTTATTCGCCGTCTCGCAGACCCAGTACTTC. It codes for CASSLFAVSQTQYF.

V is TRBV15 and J is TRBJ1-1; D ambiguous. Trimming removed 8 bases at V and 1 base at J, with 11 bases between. The germline CDR1 and CDR2 sequences are LNHNV and YYDKDF (reference sequence). The CDR3 totals 13 residues. Here the CDR3 reads CATSDGKNTEAFF. The DNA for the CDR3 is TGTGCCACCTCGGACGGGAAGAACACTGAAGCTTTCTTT.

V is TRBV2 and J is TRBJ1-5, with 12 bases aligning to TRBD1. The germline V gene has CDR1 SNHLY and CDR2 FYNNEI. V shed 5 bases and J 0 bases; nucleotides not matched to a gene: 8. CDR3 length equals 18 residues. The CDR3 DNA reads TGTGCCAGCAGTAGACCGGGACAGGGGGCTTATAGCAATCAGCCCCAGCATTTT. As protein: CASSRPGQGAYSNQPQHF. The full variable domain, rest sourced from reference TRBV2 and TRBJ1-5, is EPEVTQTPSHQVTQMGQEVILRCVPISNHLYFYWYRQILGQKVEFLVSFYNNEISEKSEIFDDQFSVERPDGSNFTLKIRSTKLEDSAMYFCASSRPGQGAYSNQPQHFGDGTRLSIL.

This chain uses TRBV5-4 with TRBJ1-1; D unclear. CDR3 length: 16 residues. Trimming removed 1 base from V and 0 bases from J, with 13 bases in between. The germline V gene encodes CDR1 SGHNT and CDR2 YYREEE (reference sequence). This CDR3 reads CASSLRDGLLNTEAFF. CDR3 in DNA: TGTGCCAGCAGCTTGCGAGACGGATTATTGAACACTGAAGCTTTCTTT.

The rearrangement links TRBV18 to TRBJ2-7, with D possibly TRBD1 on 6 matching bases. Looked up from germline, CDR1 is KGHSH and CDR2 is LQKENI. The germline V and J ends were trimmed by 3 bases and 5 bases, with 14 bases remaining between them. The CDR3 spans 14 residues. The CDR3 DNA sequence: TGTGCCAGCTCACCTTCAGCAGGGGAACACGAGCAGTACGTC. Translated, it gives CASSPSAGEHEQYV.

The genes are TRBV10-2 and TRBJ2-3, with 13 bases aligning to TRBD2. The germline CDR1 and CDR2 sequences are WSHSY and SAAADI. CDR3 size: 18 residues. V trimming: 0 bases; J trimming: 3 bases; junction bases outside the gene matches: 6. CDR3 coding DNA: TGCGCCAGCAGTGAGTCCAGGACTAGCGGGGGTTCGACAGATACGCAGTATTTT. Translated, it gives CASSESRTSGGSTDTQYF.

The V gene is TRBV7-2, the J gene TRBJ2-3; D gene ambiguous. Trimming shortened V by 1 base and J by 5 bases, and 1 base separated the two germline ends. The CDR3 has 11 residues. Germline CDR1 and CDR2: SGHTA and FQGNSA. As DNA, the CDR3 is TGTGCCAGCAGCTTAGAAGATACGCAGTATTTT. This encodes CASSLEDTQYF.

This chain links TRBV7-2 with TRBJ1-2; D is uncertain. This CDR3 spans 15 amino acids. V was cut by 1 base and J by 3 bases, with 12 bases left in between. CDR1 is SGHTA, CDR2 FQGNSA, per germline. Here the CDR3 reads CASSLGGGMDYGYTF. The CDR3 coding sequence is TGTGCCAGCAGCTTAGGTGGAGGCATGGACTATGGCTACACCTTC.

The chain couples TRBV19 to TRBJ2-3; unclear D gene. The V gene's germline CDR1 is LNHDA and CDR2 SQIVND (reference sequence). The CDR3 consists of 14 residues. V lost 10 bases and J 2 bases, leaving 16 bases between the germline ends. The DNA for the CDR3 is TGTGCCACCAACCCCGGCAGTTTCACAGATACGCAGTATTTT. Translating gives CATNPGSFTDTQYF.

A few counts support this clone. The rearrangement uses TRBV2 and TRBJ1-6; 8 positions match TRBD1. The CDR3 sequence is 14 residues long. Germline-derived CDR1 and CDR2 are SNHLY and FYNNEI. After removal of 7 bases from V and 10 bases from J, the junction contained 9 bases not matched to a gene. The CDR3, as DNA: TGTGCCAGCAACCCGGCAGGGGGCGGATCACCCCTCCACTTT. Amino acid sequence: CASNPAGGGSPLHF.

The chain employs TRBV9 and TRBJ1-2, with no clear D. V lost 3 bases and J 2 bases, leaving 5 bases between the germline ends. CDR3 length: 12 residues. Germline assignment: CDR1 SGDLS and CDR2 YYNGEE. The DNA of the CDR3 is TGTGCCAGCAGCGACAGAAACTATGGCTACACCTTC. It yields the protein CASSDRNYGYTF. Using reference TRBV9 and TRBJ1-2 for the parts outside the CDR3, the full variable domain is DSGVTQTPKHLITATGQRVTLRCSPRSGDLSVYWYQQSLDQGLQFLIQYYNGEERAKGNILERFSAQQFPDLHSELNLSSLELGDSALYFCASSDRNYGYTFGSGTRLTVV.

V usage is TRBV12-5 and J usage is TRBJ1-2; 9 bases are a match to TRBD1. CDR3 size: 16 residues. V lost 6 bases, J lost 1 base, and 9 bases stayed unmatched. Germline assignment: CDR1 LGHNT and CDR2 FRNRAP. The DNA of the CDR3 is TGTGCTAGTGGCCCGACAGGGGGGATAGTTAACTATGGCTACACCTTC. It encodes CASGPTGGIVNYGYTF.

This sequence joins TRBV4-3 and TRBJ1-1; D unclear. Trimming stripped 1 base from V and 6 bases from J, with 6 bases between. The CDR3 is 12 amino acids. Germline V lookup: CDR1 LGHNA, CDR2 YSLEER. The CDR3 DNA is TGCGCCAGCAGCCAAGGCGGGGCTGAAGCTTTCTTT. Translation: CASSQGGAEAFF.

The chain recombines TRBV11-2 with TRBJ1-1; weak D call: TRBD1 (5 bases). Germline V gene lookup returns CDR1 SGHAT and CDR2 FQNNGV. This CDR3 has 14 residues. V shed 1 base and J shed 3 bases, with 9 bases lying between them. CDR3: CASSLAGQDTEAFF. Written as DNA, the CDR3 is TGTGCCAGCAGCTTAGCAGGGCAGGACACTGAAGCTTTCTTT. The entire variable domain, with the rest obtained from reference TRBV11-2 and TRBJ1-1, is as follows: EAGVAQSPRYKIIEKRQSVAFWCNPISGHATLYWYQQILGQGPKLLIQFQNNGVVDDSQLPKDRFSAERLKGVDSTLKIQPAKLEDSAVYLCASSLAGQDTEAFFGQGTRLTVV.

The genes are TRBV18 and TRBJ2-7; 8 bases map to TRBD1. The germline V gene has CDR1 KGHSH and CDR2 LQKENI. The length of the CDR3 is 16 residues. V gave up 4 bases and J gave up 2 bases; unmatched junction bases: 10. This chain's CDR3 is CASSHGSDRAPYEQYF. The CDR3, as DNA: TGTGCCAGCTCACATGGTTCGGACAGGGCCCCCTACGAGCAGTACTTC.

The J gene is TRBJ2-2, the V gene TRBV18; 14 bases fit TRBD2. Trimming took 1 base from V and 2 from J; bases not matched to a gene: 3. Germline values: CDR1 KGHSH, CDR2 LQKENI. The CDR3 runs 18 residues. The CDR3: CASSPRTSGGTNTGELFF. Written as DNA, the CDR3 is TGTGCCAGCTCACCACGGACTAGCGGGGGGACAAACACCGGGGAGCTGTTTTTT.

The chain couples TRBV5-1 to TRBJ2-1; 8 bases align to TRBD2. The V gene end was trimmed by 3 bases and the J gene end by 2 bases; junction bases not matched to a gene: 7. The V gene's germline CDR1 is SGHRS and CDR2 YFSETQ. This CDR3 is built from 16 residues. This CDR3 reads CASSSGGSAAYNEQFF. The CDR3 DNA reads TGCGCCAGCAGCTCGGGGGGGTCAGCAGCCTACAATGAGCAGTTCTTC.

This clone was counted once. The chain carries TRBV6-6 and TRBJ1-2; D uncertain. The germline gives CDR1 MNHNY, CDR2 SVGAGI (reference sequence). V lost 5 bases and J 5 bases, leaving 9 bases between the germline ends. This CDR3 has 12 amino acids. The CDR3 bases are TGTGCCAGCAGTAACCAGATTTATGGCTACACCTTC. Its translation is CASSNQIYGYTF.

This chain uses TRBV19 with TRBJ1-4, with 8 nucleotides matching TRBD1. Germline assignment: CDR1 LNHDA and CDR2 SQIVND (reference sequence). The CDR3 is 17 residues long. Trimming took 1 base from V and 0 from J; bases not matched to a gene: 4. The CDR3 region is CASSIGNRGATNEKLFF. The CDR3 nucleotides are TGTGCCAGTAGTATAGGTAACAGGGGGGCAACTAATGAAAAACTGTTTTTT.

The CDR3 DNA follows: TGTGCCAGCAGCAAGACAGGGGCCCACAGGTCCGGGGCCAACGTCCTGACTTTC. Translating gives CASSKTGAHRSGANVLTF. The chain combines TRBV27 with TRBJ2-6; TRBD1 matches 8 bases. V trimming: 6 bases; J trimming: 4 bases; junction bases outside the gene matches: 14. CDR3 length: 18 amino acids. Germline-derived CDR1 and CDR2 are MNHEY and SMNVEV (reference sequence).

CDR3 protein: CASSPPRLESTDTQYF. In nucleotides, the CDR3 is TGTGCCAGCAGTCCTCCCCGACTAGAAAGCACAGATACGCAGTATTTT. V usage is TRBV2 and J usage is TRBJ2-3, with TRBD2 as a possible D gene (6 bases). Germline lookup yields CDR1 SNHLY and CDR2 FYNNEI. The CDR3 spans 16 residues. Trimming took 5 bases from V and 0 from J, leaving 15 bases between them. Variable domain in full (rest from reference TRBV2 and TRBJ2-3): EPEVTQTPSHQVTQMGQEVILRCVPISNHLYFYWYRQILGQKVEFLVSFYNNEISEKSEIFDDQFSVERPDGSNFTLKIRSTKLEDSAMYFCASSPPRLESTDTQYFGPGTRLTVL.

The rearrangement uses TRBV5-6 and TRBJ2-1, with 8 nucleotides matching TRBD2. CDR3 size: 15 residues. The germline V gene encodes CDR1 SGHDT and CDR2 YYEEEE. V dropped 3 bases and J dropped 3; count of bases not matched to a gene: 5. In DNA, the CDR3 is TGTGCCAGCAGCTCTACGGGGGGGTTCTACAATGAGCAGTTCTTC. Encoded protein: CASSSTGGFYNEQFF.

The gene calls are TRBV5-6 and TRBJ1-6, with 9 positions matching TRBD1. There are 15 residues in the CDR3. From germline, CDR1 is SGHDT and CDR2 YYEEEE. Trimming took 4 bases from V and 9 from J; bases not matched to a gene: 8. CDR3 sequence: CASSRIDRGSSPLHF. In DNA form, the CDR3 reads TGTGCCAGCAGCCGAATAGACAGGGGGAGTTCACCCCTCCACTTT.

This clone appeared a single time. The V call is TRBV10-2, the J call TRBJ2-7; 8 bases line up with TRBD1. Per germline, CDR1 WSHSY and CDR2 SAAADI. This CDR3 contains 14 residues. Unmatched junction bases numbered 4, after V lost 3 bases and J lost 3 bases. The CDR3, as DNA: TGCGCCAGCAGTGAAGGGACAGGCGGCTACGAGCAGTACTTC. Protein sequence: CASSEGTGGYEQYF.

The genes are TRBV9 and TRBJ2-3; 14 positions agree with TRBD2. V shed 5 bases, J shed 0 bases, and the junction held 8 bases outside the gene matches. The germline gives CDR1 SGDLS, CDR2 YYNGEE. The CDR3 runs 18 residues. The CDR3 here is CASSRGLAGEPSTDTQYF. CDR3 coding DNA: TGTGCCAGCAGTAGGGGACTAGCGGGGGAGCCTAGCACAGATACGCAGTATTTT.

This rearrangement joins TRBV5-6 to TRBJ2-6, with 7 bases that match TRBD2. The V gene end was trimmed by 4 bases and the J gene end by 1 base; junction bases not matched to a gene: 11. The CDR3 is 18 amino acids. CDR1 and CDR2 (germline): SGHDT, YYEEEE. CDR3 residues: CASSETGLRKSGANVLTF. CDR3 nucleotides: TGTGCCAGCAGCGAGACGGGACTAAGAAAATCTGGGGCCAACGTCCTGACTTTC. Full variable domain (missing parts from reference TRBV5-6 and TRBJ2-6): DAGVTQSPTHLIKTRGQQVTLRCSPKSGHDTVSWYQQALGQGPQFIFQYYEEEERQRGNFPDRFSGHQFPNYSSELNVNALLLGDSALYLCASSETGLRKSGANVLTFGAGSRLTVL.

J is TRBJ2-7 and V is TRBV4-2; the D is unclear. Germline assignment: CDR1 LGHNA and CDR2 YNFKEQ. The CDR3 sequence is 14 residues long. The germline V and J ends were trimmed by 2 bases and 0 bases, with 8 bases remaining between them. The CDR3 loop is CASSQSWSSYEQYV. CDR3 nucleotides: TGTGCCAGCAGCCAAAGTTGGAGCTCCTACGAGCAGTACGTC.

V gene TRBV7-7 combines with J gene TRBJ2-5; TRBD2 aligns across 13 bases. The V segment lost 6 bases and the J segment 7 bases; nucleotides outside the gene matches: 11. The CDR3 runs 16 residues. Germline CDR1 is SSHAT and CDR2 is FNYEAQ (reference sequence). CDR3 region: CASSLTSGGLGVTQYF. DNA for the CDR3: TGTGCCAGCAGTTTGACTAGCGGGGGGCTGGGAGTGACCCAGTACTTC.

J is TRBJ1-1 and V is TRBV5-1; no clear D. Trimming removed 0 bases from V and 3 bases from J, with 12 bases in between. In germline, CDR1 is SGHRS, CDR2 YFSETQ. This CDR3 contains 15 residues. CDR3 protein: CASSLAGSEHTEAFF. The DNA for the CDR3 is TGCGCCAGCAGCTTGGCCGGATCTGAACACACTGAAGCTTTCTTT.

V usage is TRBV5-8 and J usage is TRBJ2-7; D is ambiguous. V was pared by 5 bases and J by 5 bases, with 17 bases between. CDR3 length equals 14 residues. CDR1 and CDR2 (germline): SGHTS, YDEGEE. The CDR3 region has the DNA TGTGCCAGCAGTTTCCGGGCGGCTTCGGACGAGCAGTACTTC. It yields the protein CASSFRAASDEQYF. Looking up the rest from reference TRBV5-8 and TRBJ2-7 gives the full variable domain: EAGVTQSPTHLIKTRGQQATLRCSPISGHTSVYWYQQALGLGLQFLLWYDEGEERNRGNFPPRFSGRQFPNYSSELNVNALELEDSALYLCASSFRAASDEQYFGPGTRLTVT.

The V call is TRBV5-6, the J call TRBJ1-1; no firm D call. Germline CDR1 and CDR2: SGHDT and YYEEEE. The V end lost 3 bases, the J end lost 1 base, and 25 bases lay between the germline ends. The CDR3 has 19 amino acids. CDR3 sequence: CASSSSRLVHLQENTEAFF. CDR3 bases: TGTGCCAGCAGCTCATCGAGGCTGGTACACCTCCAGGAGAACACTGAAGCTTTCTTT.